A selection of T cell receptor beta chains follows, all from one sample in a study of blood T cell repertoires in COVID-19. The protocol was immunoSEQ multiplex PCR, while the TCRdb copy is restricted to in-frame clones and leaves out a portion. Of approximately 60,000 clones in the sample, about 93% were seen once. The sample comprised peripheral blood. The receptors stem from a man in his 70s with active COVID-19. Each CDR3 is given with its conserved first and last residue. A D gene is named only where the DNA matches it firmly. The size entry is marked missing in some rows and otherwise reads once, few, many or a size class.

size	D	V	J	DNA	CDR3
NA	TRBD1	TRBV5-1	TRBJ1-2	TGCGCCAGCAGCTTGGCGGGGGCCGGACAGGGGGACTATGGCTACACCTTC	CASSLAGAGQGDYGYTF
NA	NA	TRBV2	TRBJ2-5	TGTGCCAGCAGTGAGTCCGGGACAAGGCAAGAGACCCAGTACTTC	CASSESGTRQETQYF
NA	NA	TRBV28	TRBJ1-1	TGTGCCAGCAGTTTAGGCAGGGCCTTGAACACTGAAGCTTTCTTT	CASSLGRALNTEAFF
once	NA	TRBV5-1	TRBJ2-3	TGCGCCAGCTTCCTTGAGGGTCTAAGCACAGATACGCAGTATTTT	CASFLEGLSTDTQYF
NA	NA	TRBV12-2	TRBJ2-2	TGTGCGGGCGGGACAGGGTCCGGGGAGCTGTTTTTT	CAGGTGSGELFF
NA	TRBD1	TRBV11-3	TRBJ1-2	TGTGCCAGCAGCTTAGTAATGGGACAGAACTATGGCTACACCTTC	CASSLVMGQNYGYTF
NA	NA	TRBV11-2	TRBJ2-3	TGTGCCAGCAGCCCCCGACCGTCCGGACAGTTGAGCACAGATACGCAGTATTTT	CASSPRPSGQLSTDTQYF
NA	TRBD2	TRBV2	TRBJ2-1	TGTGCCAGCACCGCGACCGGGACTAGCGGGGATGAGCAGTTCTTC	CASTATGTSGDEQFF
NA	TRBD2	TRBV7-9	TRBJ2-5	TGTGCCAGCAGCTGGACTAGCCGGGAAGAGACCCAGTACTTC	CASSWTSREETQYF
NA	TRBD1	TRBV5-6	TRBJ1-1	TGTGCCAGCAGCTTGGGAGGGGGCTTGAACACTGAAGCTTTCTTT	CASSLGGGLNTEAFF
NA	TRBD2	TRBV5-1	TRBJ2-1	TGCGCCAGCAGCTCCCCTGGGCTAGCGGGGGTAAATGAGCAGTTCTTC	CASSSPGLAGVNEQFF
NA	NA	TRBV19	TRBJ1-2	TGTGCCAGTAGTATCGGAGTCGGAGGGGGCTACACCTTC	CASSIGVGGGYTF
NA	NA	TRBV28	TRBJ2-4	TGTGCCAGCAGCCCCGGCGGGGAAGTCAAAAACATTCAGTACTTC	CASSPGGEVKNIQYF
NA	TRBD2	TRBV15	TRBJ2-1	TGTGCCACCAGCGGTAGCGGGGGGCCAGAGCAGTTCTTC	CATSGSGGPEQFF
NA	NA	TRBV6-5	TRBJ2-3	TGTGCCAGCCAACGCGGGTTGAACACAGATACGCAGTATTTT	CASQRGLNTDTQYF
NA	TRBD1	TRBV18	TRBJ1-1	TGTGCCAGCTCCTACCGCCAGGGGGCAGGGGAAGCTTTCTTT	CASSYRQGAGEAFF
NA	NA	TRBV2	TRBJ1-6	TGTGCCAGCAGTGAAACCATTGGGCCCTCCTATAATTCACCCCTCCACTTT	CASSETIGPSYNSPLHF
NA	NA	TRBV9	TRBJ1-3	TGTGCCAGCAGCGTAGGTGGGAGACAATCTGGAAACACCATATATTTT	CASSVGGRQSGNTIYF
NA	NA	TRBV7-9	TRBJ1-2	TGTGCCAGCAGCCTCATACAGGGAGGCTACACCTTC	CASSLIQGGYTF
NA	NA	TRBV10-3	TRBJ1-5	TGTGCCATCGGAGAGGGCAATCAGCCCCAGCATTTT	CAIGEGNQPQHF
NA	NA	TRBV5-1	TRBJ2-2	TGCGCCAGCAGCTTGGGTCAGGGCGTCGGGGAGCTGTTTTTT	CASSLGQGVGELFF
once	NA	TRBV11-2	TRBJ2-1	TGTGCCAGCAGCTTATCGGCGGGGTTTAGCTCCTACAATGAGCAGTTCTTC	CASSLSAGFSSYNEQFF
NA	TRBD2	TRBV4-2	TRBJ2-2	TGTGCCAGCAGCCAAGATGGCCCCTGGACTAGCGGGGGGGCCCCCACCGGGGAGCTGTTTTTT	CASSQDGPWTSGGAPTGELFF
NA	NA	TRBV6-6	TRBJ1-1	TGTGCCAGCAGTTACGGCACAGCAGCAGTCGGTAGGGAAGCTTTCTTT	CASSYGTAAVGREAFF
NA	NA	TRBV5-1	TRBJ2-1	TGCGCCAGCAGCTTGGTATCAGGGGCGAGTGAGCAGTTCTTC	CASSLVSGASEQFF
NA	TRBD1	TRBV7-9	TRBJ1-5	TGTGCCAGCAGCTTAGGGGGACAGGATCAGCCCCAGCATTTT	CASSLGGQDQPQHF
NA	TRBD2	TRBV5-6	TRBJ2-3	TGTGCCAGCAGCCCCCGGGGGGGGAGCGGGGGCTCAGATACGCAGTATTTT	CASSPRGGSGGSDTQYF
NA	TRBD2	TRBV27	TRBJ2-3	TGTGCCAGCAGTTTCGGTTCTAGCGGGGGTGGAGATACGCAGTATTTT	CASSFGSSGGGDTQYF
NA	TRBD1	TRBV6-1	TRBJ1-2	TGTGCCAGCAGTGAAGACGGACAGGGAGATGGCTACACCTTC	CASSEDGQGDGYTF
NA	NA	TRBV7-3	TRBJ2-2	TGTGCCAGCAGCTCACAGGGGAACACCGGGGAGCTGTTTTTT	CASSSQGNTGELFF
NA	TRBD1	TRBV10-3	TRBJ2-1	TGTGCCATCAGTGAGTCGATCGGGACAGTGTTCTTC	CAISESIGTVFF
NA	NA	TRBV19	TRBJ2-1	TGTGCCAGTAGTATAGCTCTTAGGGGCTATGAGCAGTTCTTC	CASSIALRGYEQFF
NA	NA	TRBV6-5	TRBJ2-1	TGTGCCAGCCAACTCTTGGATGAGCAGTTCTTC	CASQLLDEQFF
NA	NA	TRBV7-7	TRBJ2-5	TGTGCTAGCAGCCCCCGGTACCAAGAGACCCAGTACTTC	CASSPRYQETQYF
NA	TRBD2	TRBV7-3	TRBJ2-2	TGTGCCAGCAGCTTCAGCGGGACGAACACCGGGGAGCTGTTTTTT	CASSFSGTNTGELFF
NA	TRBD2	TRBV9	TRBJ2-1	TGTGCCAGCAGCGTAGAGGGTTTGTTTGGCGGGGGGGTCCCCTACAATGAGCAGTTCTTC	CASSVEGLFGGGVPYNEQFF
NA	NA	TRBV7-9	TRBJ1-3	TGTGCCAGCACCCGGGGGGTTAGCTCTGGAAACACCATATATTTT	CASTRGVSSGNTIYF
NA	TRBD2	TRBV7-2	TRBJ2-7	TGTGCCAGCAGCTTAGGGACTAGCGGGGGGGAGCAGTACTTC	CASSLGTSGGEQYF
NA	NA	TRBV12-3/TRBV12-4	TRBJ2-5	TGTGCCAGCAGTCCCAGGGTGGGGGAGACCCAGTACTTC	CASSPRVGETQYF
NA	NA	TRBV3-1/TRBV3-2	TRBJ1-3	TGTGCCAGCAGCCAAGATGCATGGGTGACAGCTGGAAACACCATATATTTT	CASSQDAWVTAGNTIYF
NA	TRBD1	TRBV6-2/TRBV6-3	TRBJ1-5	TGTGCCAGCAGTCCCTTTAACAGGGGGCAGGGTCAGCCCCAGCATTTT	CASSPFNRGQGQPQHF
NA	NA	TRBV25-1	TRBJ2-3	TGTGCCAGCAGTGTTTCGGGGACTAGCACAGATACGCAGTATTTT	CASSVSGTSTDTQYF
NA	NA	TRBV2	TRBJ1-2	TGTGCCAGCAAGTCCGAAGGGAGAGTGAGCTACACCTTC	CASKSEGRVSYTF
NA	TRBD2	TRBV19	TRBJ2-3	TGTGCCAGTAGTGCACAGGGACTAGCGGGCATTACGCAGTATTTT	CASSAQGLAGITQYF
NA	TRBD1	TRBV3-1/TRBV3-2	TRBJ1-2	TGTGCCAGCAGCCAAGGGTTGACAGGGGGTGACTATGGCTACACCTTC	CASSQGLTGGDYGYTF
NA	TRBD1	TRBV6-2/TRBV6-3	TRBJ2-7	TGTGCCAGCAGTCGGATGGGACAGGGAACCTACGAGCAGTACTTC	CASSRMGQGTYEQYF
NA	NA	TRBV7-8	TRBJ2-2	TGTGCCAGCACCCGCAGGACAAAGAACACCGGGGAGCTGTTTTTT	CASTRRTKNTGELFF
NA	TRBD1	TRBV24-1	TRBJ2-5	TGTGCCACCAGTGATAGACAGGGGACTCTGAGGGAGACCCAGTACTTC	CATSDRQGTLRETQYF
NA	TRBD2	TRBV14	TRBJ2-3	TGTGCCAGCAGCCAAGATTTTGGTCCCGGTAGGCTAGCGGGGGGTGTAGCAGATACGCAGTATTTT	CASSQDFGPGRLAGGVADTQYF
NA	TRBD1	TRBV4-1	TRBJ2-6	TGCGCCAGCAGCCATCCAACCGGGACAGTAAGCTCTGGGGCCAACGTCCTGACTTTC	CASSHPTGTVSSGANVLTF
NA	TRBD1	TRBV18	TRBJ2-3	TGTGCCAGCACAAGACAGGGAAGCACAGATACGCAGTATTTT	CASTRQGSTDTQYF
NA	TRBD2	TRBV10-3	TRBJ2-1	TGTGCCATCAGTGCGGGGGGGCTGTCCTACAATGAGCAGTTCTTC	CAISAGGLSYNEQFF
NA	NA	TRBV6-4	TRBJ1-1	TGTGCCAGCAGTGTACCCCGCGCCCTGAACACTGAAGCTTTCTTT	CASSVPRALNTEAFF